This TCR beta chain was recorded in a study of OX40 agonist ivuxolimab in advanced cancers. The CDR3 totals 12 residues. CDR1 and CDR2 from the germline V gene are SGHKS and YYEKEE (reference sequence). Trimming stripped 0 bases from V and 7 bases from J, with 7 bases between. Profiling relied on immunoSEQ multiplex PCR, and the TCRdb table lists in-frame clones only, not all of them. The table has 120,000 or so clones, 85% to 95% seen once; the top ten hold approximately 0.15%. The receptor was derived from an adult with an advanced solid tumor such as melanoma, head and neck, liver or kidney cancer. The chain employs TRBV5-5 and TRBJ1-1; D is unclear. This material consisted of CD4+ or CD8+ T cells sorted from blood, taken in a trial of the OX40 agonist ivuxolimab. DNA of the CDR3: TGTGCCAGCAGCTTGGGGATCGGTGAAGCTTTCTTT. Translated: CASSLGIGEAFF.